What follows are 2 T cell receptor beta chains derived from one specimen sequenced in a study of shared clonotypes between healthy human individuals. Assay used: immunoSEQ multiplex PCR; TCRdb lists only in-frame clones, some missing. The sample has hundreds of thousands of clones; around 97% are singletons. The sequencing sample was made of naive CD4+ T cells sorted from blood. Documented subset: CD45RA+ positively selected. The receptors originated from a woman under 40 in good health.

The V and J genes are TRBV6-5 and TRBJ2-1; D call uncertain. Germline V gene data show CDR1 as MNHEY and CDR2 as SVGAGI. V lost 2 bases, J lost 8 bases, and 10 bases lay in between. The CDR3 extends over 13 amino acids. The CDR3 bases are TGTGCCAGCAGTTACAGGCTGGGCGATGAGCAGTTCTTC. Protein product: CASSYRLGDEQFF.

V usage is TRBV5-3 and J usage is TRBJ1-2; 8 bases are a match to TRBD1. TRBV5-3 is identified as an open reading frame with a role that is uncertain. CDR3 length: 14 residues. The V gene end was trimmed by 4 bases and the J gene end by 4 bases; junction bases not matched to a gene: 6. CDR3 protein: CARSVGQGSYGYTF. In DNA, the CDR3 is TGTGCCAGAAGCGTTGGACAGGGATCCTATGGCTACACCTTC.